Here is one T cell receptor beta chain with its context. The antigen is not known. The V gene's germline CDR1 is WSHSY and CDR2 SAAADI. V lost 6 bases to trimming and J lost 10 bases, with 13 bases between them. CDR3 size: 12 residues. This sample is part of a study of cytomegalovirus exposure and HLA in healthy donors. About the study: Both the 120 or so validation repertoires and the roughly 620 first-cohort repertoires used the same platform, as reported by a later analysis. Whole-study results and caveats: As confirmed in vitro, a few CMV-associated chains were specific for CMV antigens. Reports described diagnosis of cytomegalovirus status by the classifier as highly specific and sensitive.

The donors were part of the approximately 130-subject validation cohort, which stood apart from the roughly 640-subject first cohort. Sequencing used immunoSEQ multiplex PCR; TCRdb keeps in-frame clones, though not all of them. In the table there are 260,000 or so clones, approximately 88% of which are singletons. Sequences were obtained from PBMCs. J is TRBJ2-1 and V is TRBV10-2; the D gene is possibly TRBD2 (6 bases). This receptor was identified in a woman younger than 30 in good health and CMV-seronegative. The CDR3 loop reads CASRSGVLEQFF. CDR3 sequence (DNA): TGCGCCAGCAGATCGGGGGTCTTGGAGCAGTTCTTC.